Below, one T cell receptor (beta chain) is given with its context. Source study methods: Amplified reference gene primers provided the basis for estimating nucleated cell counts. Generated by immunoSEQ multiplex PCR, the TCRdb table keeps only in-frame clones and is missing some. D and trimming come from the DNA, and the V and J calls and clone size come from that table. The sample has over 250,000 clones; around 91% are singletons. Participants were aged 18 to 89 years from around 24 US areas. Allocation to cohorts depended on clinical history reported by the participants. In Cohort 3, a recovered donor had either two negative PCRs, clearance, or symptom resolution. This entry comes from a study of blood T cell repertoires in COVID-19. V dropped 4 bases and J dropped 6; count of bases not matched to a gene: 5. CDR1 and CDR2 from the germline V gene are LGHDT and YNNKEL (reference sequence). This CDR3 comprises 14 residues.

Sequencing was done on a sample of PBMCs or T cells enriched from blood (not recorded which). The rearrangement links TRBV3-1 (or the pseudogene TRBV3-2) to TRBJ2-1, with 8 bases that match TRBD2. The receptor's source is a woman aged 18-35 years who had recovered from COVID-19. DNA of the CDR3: TGTGCCAGCAGCCCGGGACTAGTGGGCAATGAGCAGTTCTTC. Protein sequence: CASSPGLVGNEQFF.